This T cell receptor beta chain stems from a study of blood T cell repertoires in COVID-19. Trimming removed 6 bases from V and 0 bases from J; junction bases left unmatched: 3. The CDR3 has 15 amino acids. Germline V gene sequence: CDR1 ENHRY, CDR2 SYGVKD. Measured with immunoSEQ multiplex PCR; TCRdb has only the in-frame clones, and not every one. The sample has roughly 150,000 clones, 80% seen once; the top ten hold roughly 0.56%. This TCR came from a man in his fifties or sixties with acute or convalescent COVID-19. Sample: peripheral blood. The rearrangement uses TRBV10-3 and TRBJ1-5; 9 nucleotides line up with TRBD1. CDR3 protein: CAISGTGHSNQPQHF. As DNA, the CDR3 is TGTGCCATCAGCGGGACAGGGCATAGCAATCAGCCCCAGCATTTT.